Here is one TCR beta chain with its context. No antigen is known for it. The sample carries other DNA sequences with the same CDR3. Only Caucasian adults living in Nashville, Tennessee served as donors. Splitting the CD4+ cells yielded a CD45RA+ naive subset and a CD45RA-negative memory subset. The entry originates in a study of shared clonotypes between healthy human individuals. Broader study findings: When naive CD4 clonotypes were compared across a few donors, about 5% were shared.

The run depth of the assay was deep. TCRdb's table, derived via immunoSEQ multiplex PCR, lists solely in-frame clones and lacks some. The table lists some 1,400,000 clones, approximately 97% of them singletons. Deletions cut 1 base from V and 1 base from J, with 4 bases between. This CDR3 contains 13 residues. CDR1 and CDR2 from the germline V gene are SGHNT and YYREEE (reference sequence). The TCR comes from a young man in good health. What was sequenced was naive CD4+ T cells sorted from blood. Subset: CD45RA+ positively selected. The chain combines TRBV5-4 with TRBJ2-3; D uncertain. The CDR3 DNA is TGTGCCAGCAGCTTGACTGGCACAGATACGCAGTATTTT. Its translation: CASSLTGTDTQYF.